Listed here is a single T cell receptor (beta chain). Its antigen is not identified. This sample was included in a study of Tregs in tolerant kidney transplant recipients. Study-wide results and caveats: Biological reproducibility was not directly addressed, but technical replication error appeared minimal. Expanding Tregs on activated donor B cells appeared to best identify donor-specific TCRbeta clones.

With V trimmed by 8 bases and J by 10 bases, 6 bases remained unmatched. The CDR3 totals 13 residues. Germline CDR1 is LNHDA and CDR2 is SQIVND (reference sequence). Generated by immunoSEQ multiplex PCR, the TCRdb table keeps only in-frame clones and is missing some. The repertoire holds fewer than 2,000 clones, with just under 70% as singletons. Sequences were obtained from CD8+ T cells from blood cultured with allogeneic cells. The genes are TRBV19 and TRBJ1-6; the match to TRBD1 covers 9 bases. This receptor was taken from a human donor in good health. CDR3 in DNA: TGTGCCAGTGTCCCGGGACAGGGATCACCCCTCCACTTT. It is translated as CASVPGQGSPLHF.